This is a list of T cell receptor beta chains from one sample in a study of blood T cells in healthy people across ages. TCRdb independently ran MiXCR on the 5' RACE reads; one entry per CDR3 protein. Of fewer than 800,000 distinct CDR3 sequences listed, 20% to 25% are singletons. Input material: blood. The source is a man between 65 and 79 years old in good health. CDR3s include the opening cysteine and the closing phenylalanine or tryptophan. A D gene is named only where the DNA matches it firmly. Some rows have no size entry. The others give once, few or many, or a class for an expanded clone.

j_gene | len | v_gene | d_gene | abundance | CDR3aa | CDR3nt
TRBJ2-1 | 13 | TRBV10-3 | . | few | CAISPGTTNEQFF | TGTGCCATCAGTCCCGGGACGACCAATGAGCAGTTCTTC
TRBJ2-7 | 15 | TRBV12-3/TRBV12-4 | TRBD2 | few | CASSPTSGRSYEQYF | TGTGCCAGCAGCCCTACTAGCGGGAGGTCCTACGAGCAGTACTTC
TRBJ2-3 | 13 | TRBV12-3/TRBV12-4 | . | few | CASSLPLEDTQYF | TGTGCCAGCAGTTTACCCCTCGAGGATACGCAGTATTTT
TRBJ1-1 | 12 | TRBV28 | TRBD1 | . | CASSPRTGEAFF | TGTGCCAGCAGTCCCAGGACAGGGGAAGCTTTCTTT
TRBJ2-1 | 14 | TRBV6-5 | . | . | CASGIIGAYNEQFF | TGTGCCAGCGGTATTATAGGGGCCTACAATGAGCAGTTCTTC
TRBJ2-6 | 18 | TRBV4-1 | TRBD2 | few | CASSRLLAGGSGANVLTF | TGCGCCAGCAGCCGGTTACTAGCGGGAGGGTCTGGGGCCAACGTCCTGACTTTC
TRBJ1-5 | 13 | TRBV5-1 | . | . | CASSLESDQPQHF | TGCGCCAGCAGCTTGGAATCGGATCAGCCCCAGCATTTT
TRBJ1-1 | 13 | TRBV3-1 | . | . | CASSQVMNTEAFF | TGTGCCAGCAGCCAAGTAATGAACACTGAAGCTTTCTTT
TRBJ2-1 | 11 | TRBV7-3 | . | many | CASSSGNEQFF | TGTGCCAGCTCCTCCGGCAATGAGCAGTTCTTC
TRBJ2-1 | 13 | TRBV2 | . | . | CASSAGIYSEQFF | TGTGCCAGCAGTGCGGGGATTTACAGTGAGCAGTTCTTC
TRBJ1-5 | 14 | TRBV12-3/TRBV12-4 | TRBD1 | few | CASSPAGGNQPQHF | TGTGCCAGCAGTCCTGCAGGGGGGAATCAGCCCCAGCATTTT
TRBJ1-4 | 14 | TRBV7-2 | . | few | CASSLRGYPEKLFF | TGTGCCAGCAGCCTGAGGGGGTACCCTGAAAAACTGTTTTTT
TRBJ2-5 | 14 | TRBV6-1 | TRBD2 | . | CASSETSGGETQYF | TGTGCCAGCAGTGAAACTAGCGGGGGAGAGACCCAGTACTTC
TRBJ2-7 | 15 | TRBV25-1 | TRBD1 | . | CANDPGTGKDYEQYF | TGTGCCAACGACCCCGGGACAGGGAAGGACTACGAGCAGTACTTC
TRBJ1-5 | 14 | TRBV6-2/TRBV6-3 | TRBD1 | . | CASSPGTENQPQHF | TGTGCCAGCAGTCCCGGGACAGAGAATCAGCCCCAGCATTTT
TRBJ2-5 | 15 | TRBV6-5 | . | . | CASTKGRLYQETQYF | TGTGCCAGCACTAAAGGGCGGTTATACCAAGAGACCCAGTACTTC
TRBJ2-3 | 15 | TRBV4-1 | . | few | CAGSQDLLSTDTQYF | TGCGCCGGCAGCCAAGATCTGTTAAGTACAGATACGCAGTATTTT
TRBJ2-5 | 14 | TRBV6-5 | . | . | CASRPEGGWETQYF | TGTGCCAGCAGGCCGGAGGGGGGCTGGGAGACCCAGTACTTC
TRBJ2-1 | 15 | TRBV7-6 | . | . | CASSPSDSSYNEQFF | TGTGCCAGCAGCCCTAGCGACAGCTCCTACAATGAGCAGTTCTTC
TRBJ2-7 | 15 | TRBV6-1 | TRBD1 | few | CASSRPGQGTYEQYF | TGTGCCAGCAGTCGCCCGGGACAGGGGACCTACGAGCAGTACTTC
TRBJ2-1 | 14 | TRBV29-1 | . | . | CSVEARGRVSEQFF | TGCAGCGTTGAAGCCAGGGGAAGAGTGAGTGAGCAGTTCTTC
TRBJ2-5 | 16 | TRBV4-1 | . | few | CASSQGGHWGDETQYF | TGCGCCAGCAGCCAAGGGGGGCATTGGGGGGACGAGACCCAGTACTTC
TRBJ2-7 | 13 | TRBV6-2/TRBV6-3 | . | few | CASKDSGSYEQYF | TGTGCCAGCAAGGACTCAGGAAGCTACGAGCAGTACTTC
TRBJ2-1 | 18 | TRBV14 | TRBD2 | . | CASSQDPHLAGGGYEQFF | TGTGCCAGCAGCCAAGATCCCCACCTAGCGGGAGGGGGCTATGAGCAGTTCTTC
TRBJ2-2 | 15 | TRBV28 | . | . | CASIKGGENTGDLFF | TGTGCCAGCATAAAGGGCGGAGAGAACACCGGGGACCTGTTTTTT
TRBJ1-2 | 15 | TRBV7-2 | TRBD1 | . | CASSPRTGDNYGYTF | TGTGCCAGCAGCCCAAGGACAGGGGACAACTATGGCTACACCTTC